This T cell receptor (beta chain) is from a study of read filtering for tumor transcriptome and immune sequencing. Across the study: IR-seq gave about 3.5 to 10.27 million TCR reads per sample; RNA-seq gave roughly 80 to 1,400.

V was clipped by 3 bases and J by 0 bases, with 14 bases between them. Germline lookup yields CDR1 LNHDA and CDR2 SQIVND (reference sequence). This CDR3 region has 16 residues. Molecular barcoded adaptors covering alpha/delta and beta/gamma chains were used on roughly 400 ng RNA. TCRdb reprocessed the reads via MiXCR and lists one record per CDR3 protein. The sample lists about 90,000 distinct CDR3 sequences, roughly 12% occurring once. Only a few counts were recorded for this clonotype. The sequencing sample was made of a population of CD138-negative cells sorted from bone marrow. The gene calls are TRBV19 and TRBJ1-2, with D perhaps TRBD1 (5 bases). This receptor was identified in a donor at least 40 years old with multiple myeloma. CDR3 in DNA: TGTGCCAGTAGTATCCAGGGTGATTCAGCTAACTATGGCTACACCTTC. Its protein product is CASSIQGDSANYGYTF.